The subject of this entry is one T cell receptor (beta chain). The antigen is unknown. The record originates from a study of T cell responses to AZD1222 COVID-19 vaccine. Whole-study findings and limits: Donors skewed white British and female; clonal diversity was possibly underestimated. The study sampled repertoires only after the peak T cell response. Vaccination with two AZD1222 doses was followed by a rise in Spike-specific TCR breadth and depth.

V dropped 7 bases and J dropped 1 base, with 13 bases sitting between them. CDR3 length equals 14 residues. In germline, CDR1 is MNHEY, CDR2 SVGAGI. Here immunoSEQ multiplex PCR was the method, and the copy in TCRdb shows in-frame clones only, minus some. Here the sample spans 100,000 to 150,000 clones, 70% to 90% being singletons. This TCR derives from an adult in good health. The chain links TRBV6-5 to TRBJ1-2, with a tentative D call TRBD1 (5 bases). The starting material was peripheral blood, obtained on day 0 of AZD1222 vaccination. The CDR3 spells CASKLGEVNYGYTF. In DNA, the CDR3 is TGTGCCAGCAAATTAGGGGAGGTTAACTATGGCTACACCTTC.